Listed below are T cell receptor beta chains from one sample, sequenced in a study of graft-versus-host responses after intestinal transplantation. Assay used: immunoSEQ multiplex PCR; TCRdb lists only in-frame clones, some missing. In the table there are under 45,000 clones, about 92% of which are singletons. The material was PBMCs, obtained nearly 750 days after intestinal transplantation. Receptor source: a human patient who received an intestinal transplant, so some T cells may come from the graft donor. Both conserved end residues are part of each CDR3. Each record gives: D gene, J gene, clone size, V gene, CDR3 DNA, CDR3 protein. The D gene is left open where the match is weak. Size tells how often a clone was seen (once, few, many) or the class of an expanded clone, and some rows leave it out.

TRBD2 | TRBJ2-1 | NA | TRBV20-1 | TGCAGTGCTATCCTTGGGGACTATGATTTCTTC | CSAILGDYDFF
NA | TRBJ2-1 | NA | TRBV9 | TGTGCCAGCAGCGCCCGTGGGCTAGGGGACTCCTACAATGAGCAGTTCTTC | CASSARGLGDSYNEQFF
NA | TRBJ1-6 | NA | TRBV11-1 | TGTGCCAGCAGCACCAGGGATTCACCCCTCCACTTT | CASSTRDSPLHF
NA | TRBJ1-2 | NA | TRBV5-4 | TGTGCCAGCAGCTTCCGGGGGCAAGGGGGTGGCTACACCTTC | CASSFRGQGGGYTF
NA | TRBJ2-2 | NA | TRBV6-1 | TGTGCCAGCAGTGAAAGTTGGGGGGGGGAGCTGTTTTTT | CASSESWGGELFF
NA | TRBJ1-3 | NA | TRBV6-1 | TGTGCCAGCAGTGAAAAGGGTAGTTCTGGAAACACCATATATTTT | CASSEKGSSGNTIYF
NA | TRBJ2-1 | NA | TRBV6-6 | TGTGCCAGCAGTTATAGTGCTACCCCTTACAATGAGCAGTTCTTC | CASSYSATPYNEQFF
NA | TRBJ2-3 | NA | TRBV2 | TGTGCCAGCAGTGACGAGGCTGCGGATACGCAGTATTTT | CASSDEAADTQYF
NA | TRBJ1-5 | once | TRBV6-9 | TGTGCCAGCAGTATCCAGGGTAATCAGCCCCAGCATTTT | CASSIQGNQPQHF
TRBD1 | TRBJ1-5 | NA | TRBV6-5 | TGTGCCAGCAGCCTGGGACAGGGGAGTCAGCCCCAGCATTTT | CASSLGQGSQPQHF
NA | TRBJ2-2 | NA | TRBV6-9 | TGTGCCAGCACCCTCGACTTAACCGGGGAGCTGTTTTTT | CASTLDLTGELFF
TRBD1 | TRBJ2-7 | NA | TRBV7-2 | TGTGCCAGCAGCACCCGAGGGGGCCCCTACGAGCAGTACTTC | CASSTRGGPYEQYF
NA | TRBJ1-1 | NA | TRBV12-1 | TGTGCCAGCAGCCTACGCCGACAGGGATCGAACACTGAAGCTTTCTTT | CASSLRRQGSNTEAFF
NA | TRBJ2-3 | once | TRBV7-3 | TGTGCCAGCAGCTCGACTTCAGATACGCAGTATTTT | CASSSTSDTQYF
NA | TRBJ2-1 | NA | TRBV10-3 | TGTGCCATCAGTGGGACCGGCTCCTACAATGAGCAGTTCTTC | CAISGTGSYNEQFF
NA | TRBJ2-2 | NA | TRBV15 | TGTGCCACCAGGCTGGACAGAGGATACACCGGGGAGCTGTTTTTT | CATRLDRGYTGELFF
NA | TRBJ2-1 | NA | TRBV18 | TGTGCCAGCTCCCATCCACCGGGAGTGGGAGATGAGCAGTTCTTC | CASSHPPGVGDEQFF
TRBD2 | TRBJ2-7 | NA | TRBV7-9 | TGTGCCAGCGATCGGGGGGGCCTGCTTTCCGAGCAGTACTTC | CASDRGGLLSEQYF
NA | TRBJ2-1 | NA | TRBV5-1 | TGCGCCAGCAGCTTGGCCGGTGTTGAGCAGTTCTTC | CASSLAGVEQFF
NA | TRBJ2-3 | NA | TRBV2 | TGTGCCAGCAGCGTAGAGGACTTTAGCGACACAGATACGCAGTATTTT | CASSVEDFSDTDTQYF
NA | TRBJ2-2 | NA | TRBV4-1 | TGCGCCAGCAGCCAAGAAGCAGGGACGGGCACCGGGGAGCTGTTTTTT | CASSQEAGTGTGELFF
TRBD2 | TRBJ2-1 | NA | TRBV6-4 | TGTGCCAGCAGTGACTCGACTAGCGGCTACAATGAGCAGTTCTTC | CASSDSTSGYNEQFF
NA | TRBJ2-3 | once | TRBV6-6 | TGTGCCAGCAGTTACTCCGTTGGCACAGATACGCAGTATTTT | CASSYSVGTDTQYF
TRBD2 | TRBJ2-3 | NA | TRBV4-1 | TGCGCCAGCAGCCAAGTTAAATCTTGGTTAGCGGGGGGGAAAAAATCCACAGATACGCAGTATTTT | CASSQVKSWLAGGKKSTDTQYF
NA | TRBJ2-7 | few | TRBV11-2 | TGTGCCAGCAGCTTAGACGCAGGGTCCTACGAGCAGTACTTC | CASSLDAGSYEQYF
NA | TRBJ2-7 | NA | TRBV5-1 | TGCGCCAGCAGCTTGGCTTCGACCTACGAGCAGTACTTC | CASSLASTYEQYF
NA | TRBJ2-1 | NA | TRBV14 | TGTGCCAGCAGCCTACATCCGGGGGGCGAGCAGTTCTTC | CASSLHPGGEQFF
TRBD2 | TRBJ2-1 | NA | TRBV7-3 | TGTGCCAGCAGCCCCCCGGGAGGGCCTGCGAATGAGCAGTTCTTC | CASSPPGGPANEQFF
NA | TRBJ2-1 | NA | TRBV9 | TGTGCCAGCAGCGTTTGGGGGAGCGAGAATGAGCAGTTCTTC | CASSVWGSENEQFF
NA | TRBJ1-2 | NA | TRBV7-9 | TGTGCCAGCAGCTTAGCTAGGGTAAGCGCTGGCTATGGCTACACCTTC | CASSLARVSAGYGYTF
TRBD2 | TRBJ2-7 | NA | TRBV29-1 | TGCAGCGTTGATCGGGAGGGCCTCTACGAGCAGTACTTC | CSVDREGLYEQYF
NA | TRBJ1-1 | NA | TRBV6-1 | TGTGCCAGCAGTTGGCAGGGGCGGAACACTGAAGCTTTCTTT | CASSWQGRNTEAFF
NA | TRBJ1-6 | NA | TRBV9 | TGTGCCAGCAGCGAGGTCAGCTCCTATAATTCACCCCTCCACTTT | CASSEVSSYNSPLHF
NA | TRBJ2-1 | NA | TRBV5-4 | TGTGCCAGCAGCTTGGGACCGCGGGACAGACACAATGAGCAGTTCTTC | CASSLGPRDRHNEQFF
NA | TRBJ2-1 | NA | TRBV7-3 | TGTGCCAGCAGCTGGGGGGTACAAAACAATGAGCAGTTCTTC | CASSWGVQNNEQFF
NA | TRBJ2-7 | NA | TRBV4-1 | TGCGCCAGCAGCCGTACTGCCAACTCCGAGCAGTACTTC | CASSRTANSEQYF
NA | TRBJ1-1 | NA | TRBV2 | TGTGCCAGCAGTGATTACGCTGAAGCTTTCTTT | CASSDYAEAFF
TRBD2 | TRBJ2-5 | NA | TRBV14 | TGTGCCAGCAGCCAAGATTTTGGGGGGGAAGAGACCCAGTACTTC | CASSQDFGGEETQYF
TRBD1 | TRBJ2-4 | NA | TRBV9 | TGTGCCAGCAGCGGGGGACAGGGGGGAAACATTCAGTACTTC | CASSGGQGGNIQYF
NA | TRBJ2-5 | NA | TRBV25-1 | TGTGCCAGCAGTGAATCCTCCGGGAAGGAGACCCAGTACTTC | CASSESSGKETQYF